These T cell receptor beta chains were read from a single sample in a study of blood T cell repertoires in COVID-19. Clones were read by immunoSEQ multiplex PCR, and TCRdb kept only the in-frame ones, dropping some. The profile shows roughly 180,000 clones, about 85% of them singletons. The sequenced sample consisted of PBMCs or T cells enriched from blood (not recorded which). The receptors originated from a woman between 25 and 40 years old who had recovered from COVID-19. CDR3s include the opening cysteine and the closing phenylalanine or tryptophan. The order of the fields is D gene, V gene, clone size, J gene, CDR3 DNA, CDR3 protein. The D gene is left open where the match is weak. Some rows have no size entry. The others give once, few or many, or a class for an expanded clone.

.	TRBV7-2	.	TRBJ1-1	TGTGCCAGCAGCTTGAACTGGAGTCTCGACACTGAAGCTTTCTTT	CASSLNWSLDTEAFF
.	TRBV2	few	TRBJ1-1	TGTGCCAGCAATACCAGGGGAGACACTGAAGCTTTCTTT	CASNTRGDTEAFF
TRBD1	TRBV5-5	.	TRBJ1-5	TGTGCCAGCAGCTTAGGGACAGTTCGGGGCAATCAGCCCCAGCATTTT	CASSLGTVRGNQPQHF
.	TRBV27	.	TRBJ1-5	TGTGCCAGCAGTTTGTCAGGCGGCAATCAGCCCCAGCATTTT	CASSLSGGNQPQHF
.	TRBV14	.	TRBJ1-1	TGTGCCAGCAGCCAAGATCGAATGAGACAGCTGAACACTGAAGCTTTCTTT	CASSQDRMRQLNTEAFF
.	TRBV6-5	.	TRBJ2-7	TGTGCCAGCAGCTCCGGACAGCTAAGCGAGCAGTACTTC	CASSSGQLSEQYF
TRBD1	TRBV18	.	TRBJ1-5	TGTGCCAGCTCATCCCAGGGGGGCAATCAGCCCCAGCATTTT	CASSSQGGNQPQHF
TRBD1	TRBV6-2/TRBV6-3	.	TRBJ2-6	TGTGCCAGCAGTTACGCGAGAGGGACAGGGCGCTCTGGGGCCAACGTCCTGACTTTC	CASSYARGTGRSGANVLTF
.	TRBV4-1	once	TRBJ2-7	TGCGCCAGCAGCCAAGGGCGCCAGGGGAGCCACGAGCAGTACTTC	CASSQGRQGSHEQYF
.	TRBV7-9	.	TRBJ1-5	TGTGCCAGCAGCTTAGCCCACGGGGATCAGCCCCAGCATTTT	CASSLAHGDQPQHF
.	TRBV6-5	few	TRBJ1-1	TGTGCCAGCAGTCAAAAACGCAGGGGATTTACTGAAGCTTTCTTT	CASSQKRRGFTEAFF
TRBD1	TRBV7-2	.	TRBJ1-1	TGTGCCAGCAGCGTAGCAGACAGGGACGCTGAAGCTTTCTTT	CASSVADRDAEAFF
.	TRBV7-9	.	TRBJ1-1	TGTGCCAGCAGCTTGGCGGCTTTGGGCACTGAAGCTTTCTTT	CASSLAALGTEAFF
TRBD1	TRBV4-1	few	TRBJ1-3	TGCGCCAGCAGCCGGGACAGTCTCCTCGGCACCATATATTTT	CASSRDSLLGTIYF
.	TRBV18	.	TRBJ2-7	TGTGCCAGCTCACCTTCCCGGGGGGACACCTACGAGCAGTACTTC	CASSPSRGDTYEQYF
TRBD1	TRBV6-5	.	TRBJ1-1	TGTGCCAGCTCACCCTGGGACAGCTTGAACACTGAAGCTTTCTTT	CASSPWDSLNTEAFF
.	TRBV19	once	TRBJ2-5	TGTGCCAGTAGTATAGATCAGGGGGAGACCCAGTACTTC	CASSIDQGETQYF
TRBD2	TRBV5-5	.	TRBJ2-3	TGTGCCAGCAGCTCCCCTTTGGGACTAGGAATGAGGACAGATACGCAGTATTTT	CASSSPLGLGMRTDTQYF
.	TRBV30	.	TRBJ2-5	TGTGCCTGGAGTTCTGCGGACAGCCAAGAGACCCAGTACTTC	CAWSSADSQETQYF
.	TRBV11-3	few	TRBJ2-5	TGTGCCAGCAGCTCTCATGCTAGCCCGTGGGCCCAGTACTTC	CASSSHASPWAQYF
TRBD2	TRBV4-2	.	TRBJ2-7	TGTGCCAGCAGCCAACCTAGCGGGGGATATGAGCAGTACTTC	CASSQPSGGYEQYF
TRBD2	TRBV24-1	.	TRBJ2-3	TGTGCCACCAGTGATCCCGGGACTAGCGGGAGTAGAGATACGCAGTATTTT	CATSDPGTSGSRDTQYF
.	TRBV12-3/TRBV12-4	.	TRBJ1-4	TGTGCCAGCAGTTTGGTTGGAGGCGAAAAACTGTTTTTT	CASSLVGGEKLFF
TRBD2	TRBV5-1	.	TRBJ2-2	TGCGCCAGCAGCGATGGACTAGCGAGCACCGGGGAGCTGTTTTTT	CASSDGLASTGELFF
.	TRBV12-5	once	TRBJ1-2	TGTGCTAGTGGTCCCCCCTCCGGGGATGGCTACACCTTC	CASGPPSGDGYTF
.	TRBV28	.	TRBJ2-7	TGTGCCAGCAGCCCACCCGGTGAGAGACTCTACGAGCAGTACTTC	CASSPPGERLYEQYF
TRBD1	TRBV7-8	.	TRBJ1-2	TGTGCCAGCAGCGGGAGGGGACAGGACACCTATGGCTACACCTTC	CASSGRGQDTYGYTF
TRBD1	TRBV13	.	TRBJ1-1	TGTGCCAGCAGCTTTGGGACAGGGAGGAGCACTGAAGCTTTCTTT	CASSFGTGRSTEAFF
.	TRBV6-2/TRBV6-3	.	TRBJ2-1	TGTGCCAGCAGTAAACAGGGCTATGAGCAGTTCTTC	CASSKQGYEQFF
.	TRBV19	.	TRBJ1-1	TGTGCCAGTAGTACCCGACAGGACACTGAAGCTTTCTTT	CASSTRQDTEAFF
TRBD2	TRBV12-3/TRBV12-4	.	TRBJ2-7	TGTGCCAGCAGTAGGACTAGCGACTACGAGCAGTACTTC	CASSRTSDYEQYF
.	TRBV27	.	TRBJ2-2	TGTGCCAGCAGTTTAGGGAGACTCGGAAGGGCGAACACCGGGGAGCTGTTTTTT	CASSLGRLGRANTGELFF
.	TRBV4-3	.	TRBJ1-2	TGCGCCAGCAGCCGTCGAAGTCAGGACTTTAACTATGGCTACACCTTC	CASSRRSQDFNYGYTF
TRBD1	TRBV2	.	TRBJ2-3	TGTGCCAGCAGTTCCACGGAGGGACAGGGACCAGATACGCAGTATTTT	CASSSTEGQGPDTQYF
TRBD1	TRBV27	.	TRBJ1-3	TGTGCCAGCAGTCAACTCCCCGGGACAGGGGTGGACTACTCTGGAAACACCATATATTTT	CASSQLPGTGVDYSGNTIYF
.	TRBV4-3	.	TRBJ1-1	TGCGCCAGCAGCCAAGAGACAGCGAACACTGAAGCTTTCTTT	CASSQETANTEAFF